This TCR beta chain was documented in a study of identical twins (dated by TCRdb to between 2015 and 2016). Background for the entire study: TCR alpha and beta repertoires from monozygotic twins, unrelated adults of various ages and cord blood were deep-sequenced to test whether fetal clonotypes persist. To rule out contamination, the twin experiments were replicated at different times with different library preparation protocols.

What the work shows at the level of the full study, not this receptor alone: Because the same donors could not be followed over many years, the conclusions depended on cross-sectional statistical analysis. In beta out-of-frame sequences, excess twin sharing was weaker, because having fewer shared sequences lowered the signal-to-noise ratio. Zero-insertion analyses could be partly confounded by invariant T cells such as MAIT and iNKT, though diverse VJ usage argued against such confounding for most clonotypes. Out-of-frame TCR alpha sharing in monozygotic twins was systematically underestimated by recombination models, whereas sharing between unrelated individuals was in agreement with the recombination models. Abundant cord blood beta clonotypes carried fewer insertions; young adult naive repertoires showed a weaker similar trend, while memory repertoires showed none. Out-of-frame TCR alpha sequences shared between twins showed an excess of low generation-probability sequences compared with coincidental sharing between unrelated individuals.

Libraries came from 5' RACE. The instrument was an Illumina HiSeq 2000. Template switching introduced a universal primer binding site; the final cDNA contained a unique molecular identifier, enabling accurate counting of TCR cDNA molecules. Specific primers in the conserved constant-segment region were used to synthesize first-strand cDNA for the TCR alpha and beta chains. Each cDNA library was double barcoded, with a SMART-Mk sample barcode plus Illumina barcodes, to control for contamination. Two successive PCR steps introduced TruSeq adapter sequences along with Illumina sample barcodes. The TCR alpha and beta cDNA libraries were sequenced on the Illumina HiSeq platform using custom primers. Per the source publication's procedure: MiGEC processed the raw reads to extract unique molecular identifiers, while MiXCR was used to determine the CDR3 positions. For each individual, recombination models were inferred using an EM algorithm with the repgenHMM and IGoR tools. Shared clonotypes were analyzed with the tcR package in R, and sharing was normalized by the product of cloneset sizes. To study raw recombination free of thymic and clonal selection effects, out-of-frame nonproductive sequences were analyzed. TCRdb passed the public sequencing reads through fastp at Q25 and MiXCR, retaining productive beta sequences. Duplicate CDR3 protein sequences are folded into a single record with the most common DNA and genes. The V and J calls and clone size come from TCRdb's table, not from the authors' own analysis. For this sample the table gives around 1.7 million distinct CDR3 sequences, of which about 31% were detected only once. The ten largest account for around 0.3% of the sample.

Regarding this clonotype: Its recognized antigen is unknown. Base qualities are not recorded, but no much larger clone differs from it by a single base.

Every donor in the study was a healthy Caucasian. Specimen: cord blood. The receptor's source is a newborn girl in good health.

The sequence in DNA is TGTGCCAGCAGTTTTGCGGGGGGCGATGAGCAGTACTTC. This codes for CASSFAGGDEQYF. The chain employs TRBV28 and TRBJ2-7; a stretch of 8 junction bases matches TRBD2. CDR1 is given as MDHEN and CDR2 as SYDVKM, both from the germline V gene. The CDR3 runs 13 amino acids, cysteine and phenylalanine included. This entry keeps only the CDR3 DNA: 39 bases, framed from base 1. Clipping removes 3 bases from V and 7 bases from J, with 5 as the unmatched junction base count.